These T cell receptor beta chains were read from a single sample in a study of blood T cell repertoires in COVID-19. Sequencing was performed with immunoSEQ multiplex PCR; in TCRdb, only in-frame clones are kept and a portion is missing. The data hold more than 95,000 clones, with roughly 80% observed a single time. Sequencing input: peripheral blood. The receptors come from a woman aged 80 or older with active or convalescent COVID-19. Each CDR3 is given with its conserved first and last residue. The order of the fields is D gene, clone size, V gene, J gene, CDR3 protein, CDR3 DNA. D genes are given only for firm matches. The size entry is marked missing in some rows and otherwise reads once, few, many or a size class.

-	-	TRBV5-1	TRBJ2-3	CASSLVGGDTQYF	TGCGCCAGCAGCTTGGTGGGAGGAGATACGCAGTATTTT
-	-	TRBV30	TRBJ1-6	CAWSGDSSSYNSPLHF	TGTGCCTGGAGTGGCGACTCAAGCTCCTATAATTCACCCCTCCACTTT
-	-	TRBV20-1	TRBJ1-1	CSAAVTGEAFF	TGCAGTGCGGCCGTCACGGGTGAAGCTTTCTTT
-	-	TRBV9	TRBJ2-3	CASSVASGITDTQYF	TGTGCCAGCAGCGTAGCCTCAGGAATCACAGATACGCAGTATTTT
-	-	TRBV29-1	TRBJ1-4	CSVQAFATNEKLFF	TGCAGCGTCCAAGCTTTTGCAACTAATGAAAAACTGTTTTTT
TRBD1	-	TRBV18	TRBJ1-5	CASSPPGQDDQPQHF	TGTGCCAGCTCACCACCGGGACAGGACGATCAGCCCCAGCATTTT
-	-	TRBV4-3	TRBJ2-2	CASNPVTGAGELFF	TGCGCCAGCAACCCCGTGACAGGAGCCGGGGAGCTGTTTTTT
TRBD1	-	TRBV7-8	TRBJ2-1	CASSPRTGPYNEQFF	TGTGCCAGCAGCCCCAGGACAGGGCCCTACAATGAGCAGTTCTTC
TRBD2	-	TRBV15	TRBJ2-1	CATSRERGSSYNEQFF	TGTGCCACCAGCAGAGAGCGGGGGAGCTCCTACAATGAGCAGTTCTTC
-	-	TRBV3-1/TRBV3-2	TRBJ1-1	CASSHYSDKDRAAFF	TGTGCCAGCAGCCACTATTCGGACAAGGATAGGGCGGCTTTCTTT
-	-	TRBV5-1	TRBJ2-1	CASSVGSLSEQFF	TGCGCCAGCAGCGTGGGATCTTTGAGTGAGCAGTTCTTC
-	once	TRBV5-5	TRBJ2-3	CASSLIAGSTDTQYF	TGTGCCAGCAGCTTGATTGCGGGGAGCACAGATACGCAGTATTTT
-	few	TRBV11-3	TRBJ2-5	CASSPGRQAGRETQYF	TGTGCCAGCAGCCCGGGACGACAGGCTGGTAGGGAGACCCAGTACTTC
-	-	TRBV30	TRBJ1-1	CAWSVKKGGSTEAFF	TGTGCCTGGAGTGTAAAAAAGGGAGGCAGCACTGAAGCTTTCTTT
TRBD2	few	TRBV28	TRBJ2-7	CASRASGSNEQYF	TGTGCCAGCAGAGCTAGCGGGAGCAACGAGCAGTACTTC
-	-	TRBV5-4	TRBJ2-2	CASSKLLTGELFF	TGTGCCAGCAGCAAACTCCTTACCGGGGAGCTGTTTTTT
TRBD1	-	TRBV18	TRBJ2-7	CASSPPGQLSYEQYF	TGTGCCAGCTCACCGCCGGGACAGCTATCCTACGAGCAGTACTTC
-	-	TRBV6-5	TRBJ2-2	CASRDSLAGELFF	TGTGCCAGCAGGGACAGTTTGGCGGGGGAGCTGTTTTTT
TRBD1	-	TRBV7-2	TRBJ1-1	CASSLSLRGTEAFF	TGTGCCAGCAGCTTAAGCCTCAGGGGGACTGAAGCTTTCTTT
-	-	TRBV28	TRBJ2-3	CASSLTADTQYF	TGTGCCAGCAGTTTAACGGCAGATACGCAGTATTTT
-	-	TRBV7-9	TRBJ1-2	CASSFSRGEVDGYTF	TGTGCCAGCAGCTTCTCTCGGGGGGAGGTTGATGGCTACACCTTC
-	-	TRBV5-6	TRBJ2-7	CASSYTMTAAAPYEQYF	TGTGCCAGCAGCTACACTATGACAGCCGCTGCCCCCTACGAGCAGTACTTC
-	-	TRBV20-1	TRBJ1-1	CSARGAREAFF	TGCAGTGCCCGTGGGGCGAGGGAAGCTTTCTTT
TRBD2	-	TRBV11-2	TRBJ2-7	CASSSPAGGLYEQYF	TGTGCCAGCAGCTCCCCGGCGGGGGGCCTCTACGAGCAGTACTTC
TRBD1	-	TRBV19	TRBJ2-1	CASRGDRVHNEQFF	TGTGCCAGTAGGGGAGACAGGGTCCACAATGAGCAGTTCTTC
-	few	TRBV4-1	TRBJ2-5	CASSQEDGGYQETQYF	TGCGCCAGCAGCCAAGAAGACGGCGGGTACCAAGAGACCCAGTACTTC
-	-	TRBV28	TRBJ2-1	CASFPQEGGYNEQFF	TGTGCCAGCTTCCCCCAGGAAGGAGGGTACAATGAGCAGTTCTTC
-	-	TRBV24-1	TRBJ1-2	CATTGSLGGGYTF	TGTGCCACTACTGGCTCCCTCGGGGGAGGCTACACCTTC
-	-	TRBV5-8	TRBJ1-2	CASRLGAGSFGYTF	TGTGCCAGCAGGTTGGGCGCAGGGTCTTTTGGCTACACCTTC
-	-	TRBV30	TRBJ1-3	CAGMAGRYSGNTIYF	TGTGCCGGGATGGCTGGGCGTTATTCTGGAAACACCATATATTTT
TRBD1	-	TRBV7-2	TRBJ1-6	CASSSQTGVNSPLHF	TGTGCCAGCAGCTCCCAGACAGGGGTAAATTCACCCCTCCACTTT
TRBD1	once	TRBV7-6	TRBJ1-2	CASSSDLGTGYGYTF	TGTGCCAGCAGCTCGGACCTCGGGACAGGATATGGCTACACCTTC
-	-	TRBV20-1	TRBJ2-7	CSASGQTPIYEQYF	TGCAGTGCTAGTGGACAAACCCCAATCTACGAGCAGTACTTC
TRBD1	-	TRBV9	TRBJ2-2	CASSVGQGRPGELFF	TGTGCCAGCAGCGTAGGACAGGGGCGGCCCGGGGAGCTGTTTTTT
-	-	TRBV2	TRBJ1-6	CASTTGVRLDSPLHF	TGTGCCAGCACCACAGGCGTAAGGCTTGATTCACCCCTCCACTTT
TRBD2	-	TRBV2	TRBJ2-3	CASSEWTSGSTDTQYF	TGTGCCAGCAGTGAATGGACTAGCGGTAGCACAGATACGCAGTATTTT
TRBD1	few	TRBV4-3	TRBJ1-2	CASSQGDRGDYGYTF	TGCGCCAGCAGCCAAGGGGACAGGGGCGACTATGGCTACACCTTC
-	-	TRBV21-1	TRBJ2-7	CASSRDRQCYEQYF	TGTGCCAGCAGCAGGGACAGGCAATGCTACGAGCAGTACTTC
TRBD1	many	TRBV25-1	TRBJ1-6	CASSATGGDSPLHF	TGTGCCAGCAGTGCAACAGGGGGCGATTCACCCCTCCACTTT
TRBD1	-	TRBV7-9	TRBJ2-7	CASSFAGTGAREQYF	TGTGCCAGCAGCTTCGCCGGGACAGGTGCGCGAGAGCAGTACTTC
-	-	TRBV28	TRBJ1-5	CAITRGSGGQPQHF	TGTGCCATAACGCGGGGGAGTGGAGGTCAGCCCCAGCATTTT
-	-	TRBV4-1	TRBJ1-5	CASSQDGQGSNQPQHF	TGCGCCAGCAGCCAAGATGGCCAGGGTAGCAATCAGCCCCAGCATTTT
-	few	TRBV5-1	TRBJ1-2	CASSSGSNPLYGYTF	TGCGCCAGCAGTTCCGGGTCCAATCCCCTCTATGGCTACACCTTC
-	-	TRBV6-1	TRBJ1-1	CASSEASSAEAFF	TGTGCCAGCAGTGAAGCGAGCTCGGCTGAAGCTTTCTTT
-	-	TRBV6-5	TRBJ2-7	CASSYSSRTYEQYF	TGTGCCAGCAGTTACTCATCCAGAACCTACGAGCAGTACTTC
-	-	TRBV3-1/TRBV3-2	TRBJ1-2	CASSQERSRYYGYTF	TGTGCCAGCAGCCAAGAAAGGAGCCGATACTATGGCTACACCTTC
-	-	TRBV24-1	TRBJ2-6	CATSDPGGSGANVLTF	TGTGCCACCAGTGACCCGGGTGGGTCTGGGGCCAACGTCCTGACTTTC
-	-	TRBV7-2	TRBJ1-6	CASSLGTAINSPLHF	TGTGCCAGCAGCTTAGGGACAGCCATTAATTCACCCCTCCACTTT
TRBD1	-	TRBV25-1	TRBJ1-6	CASSGQTGENSPLHF	TGTGCCAGCAGTGGCCAGACAGGGGAGAATTCACCCCTCCACTTT
-	once	TRBV6-2/TRBV6-3	TRBJ2-1	CASSYARNEQFF	TGTGCCAGCAGTTACGCGAGGAATGAGCAGTTCTTC
TRBD2	-	TRBV7-2	TRBJ2-5	CASSLGRLAGLETQYF	TGTGCCAGCAGCTTAGGTCGTCTAGCGGGTTTGGAGACCCAGTACTTC
-	once	TRBV5-1	TRBJ1-1	CASSLAGRGMNTEAFF	TGCGCCAGCAGCTTGGCCGGCAGGGGTATGAACACTGAAGCTTTCTTT